This T cell receptor beta chain was retrieved from a study of Graves' ophthalmopathy and Graves' hyperthyroidism. Overall study context: Prior to any treatment, peripheral blood was collected at the time of initial diagnosis. The study's findings and limits: Most expanded clonotypes from thyroid (those above 0.001 frequency) were also found in blood.

RNA transcripts were the template, and TCR beta CDR3 regions were amplified from them. First-round RT-PCR used HTBI primers; second-round multiplex PCR followed. Each CDR3 protein gets one entry after TCRdb re-called the multiplex PCR reads with MiXCR. The sample carries 600,000 to 950,000 distinct CDR3 sequences, 35% to 50% recorded once. Orbital computed tomography, together with clinical symptoms, serum thyroxine, TRAb and thyroid ultrasound, was used for diagnosis. What supplied the PBMCs was roughly 11 ml of fresh peripheral blood. As for this clonotype: What it recognizes is unknown. An end of the junction differs from the germline gene, which may be a read error.

This TCR derives from an adult man with Graves' ophthalmopathy. Sequencing was done on a sample of peripheral blood.

The CDR3 bases are TGCGCCAGCAGCCAAGATCTTGGGGGGCACGGTGAAAAACTGTTTTTT. This translates into CASSQDLGGHGEKLFF. This rearrangement joins TRBV7-2 to TRBJ1-4, with D possibly TRBD1 on 6 matching bases. Germline CDR1 and CDR2: SGHTA and FQGNSA. The CDR3 is made up of 16 amino acids.